The clone carrying this T cell receptor (beta chain) came up once. As yet, its antigen is unknown. This entry is derived from a study of monozygotic twins with cystic fibrosis. Study in general: Roughly 3 micrograms of fragmented DNA underwent roughly 15 PCR cycles for library preparation.

The table came from immunoSEQ multiplex PCR; TCRdb's copy has only in-frame clones and leaves some out. The table records roughly 25,000 clones, roughly 90% of them present only once. The CDR3 sequence is 15 residues long. The ends lost 0 bases at V and 5 bases at J; junction bases unmatched: 5. Germline CDR1 reads MNHNY; CDR2 reads SVGAGI (reference sequence). Study results and limitations: Monozygotic CF twins shared more identical nucleotide clonotypes than unrelated patients. Low clonality (median about 0.0095) suggested a mostly naive repertoire. J usage was most co-twin-similar in 8 of 16 pairs, V in 13.

Sequencing was done on a sample of blood. J is TRBJ2-7 and V is TRBV6-6, with 9 bases that match TRBD1. This clonotype was obtained from a girl aged 2 to 10 with cystic fibrosis. CDR3 in amino acids: CASSYSGTGLNEQYF. The DNA for the CDR3 is TGTGCCAGCAGTTACTCTGGGACAGGGCTCAACGAGCAGTACTTC.